This T cell receptor (beta chain) emerged from a study of blood T cell repertoires in COVID-19. Turning to the study itself: Sources were T cells, B-cell-depleted T cells, or PBMCs; the material itself was cDNA or gDNA.

A remark on this clone: At one of its ends the junction is not consistent with the germline gene, which may arise from a read error.

Original analysis: Amplification from reference gene primers served as the basis for estimated nucleated cell counts. Clones were sequenced by immunoSEQ multiplex PCR, and TCRdb holds only the in-frame ones, with some missing. Clone size and V and J calls were adopted from that table, with D and trimming inferred from the DNA. The table has over 200,000 clones, roughly 88% seen once. Cohort 3 recovered donors had two negative PCRs, clearance, or symptom resolution. The sequence derives from a woman between 45 and 65 years old who had recovered from COVID-19. Specimen: PBMCs or T cells enriched from blood (not recorded which).

CDR3 nucleotide sequence: TGTGCTAGCAGCCCAGGGGCTGGGGAGCTGTTTTTT. Amino acids: CASSPGAGELFF. The V gene is TRBV7-7, the J gene TRBJ2-2, with D maybe TRBD1 (6 bases). Looked up from germline, CDR1 is SSHAT and CDR2 is FNYEAQ (reference sequence). The CDR3 totals 12 residues.